This paragraph covers one T cell receptor beta chain sequence. Its target is not known. V trimming: 0 bases; J trimming: 2 bases; junction bases outside the gene matches: 4. This CDR3 is built from 15 residues. Germline assignment: CDR1 SGHRS and CDR2 YFSETQ. Some clones are missing from TCRdb's copy, which holds only in-frame ones; the method was immunoSEQ multiplex PCR. The sample has over 60,000 clones; roughly 79% are singletons. The time point is: blood 2 weeks post-SBRT. Treatment meaning: 15 Gy SBRT to primary tumor, nephrectomy 4 weeks later. Serial blood draws occurred at baseline and 2 and 4 weeks post-SBRT. The data derive from a study of radiation and T cells in renal cell carcinoma. The wider study: Nephrectomy followed 15 Gy stereotactic body radiation by 4 weeks. Study results and caveats: From baseline, blood top tumor clonotypes peaked at 2 weeks post-radiation.

The sequence came from a man between 60 and 75 years old with renal cell carcinoma. Sequenced here: blood, sampled from a patient whose treatment included radiotherapy and nephrectomy. This chain uses TRBV5-1 with TRBJ2-5, with TRBD2 matching 7 bases. The CDR3 nucleotides are TGCGCCAGCAGCTTGGAGGCGGGAGAGCAAGAGACCCAGTACTTC. Amino acids: CASSLEAGEQETQYF.